This T cell receptor beta chain is drawn from a study of T cells in Graves' hyperthyroidism and ophthalmopathy. Each diagnosis was grounded in clinical symptoms, serum thyroxine and TRAb, thyroid ultrasound, and orbital computed tomography. General observations from the study: The model foresaw ophthalmopathy a median approximately 6.3 months prior to onset. From stable hyperthyroidism, ophthalmopathy was separated by a 13 V-J model. Expanded thyroid clonotypes (above 0.001) were mostly also found in blood.

Researchers took RNA transcripts and amplified the TCR beta CDR3 regions from them. TCR CDR3 regions were first amplified by RT-PCR with HTBI primers. Each CDR3 protein is one row after TCRdb ran MiXCR on the multiplex PCR reads. The sample shows roughly 500,000 distinct CDR3 sequences, about 45% of them seen only once. On this clonotype itself: Its antigen is unidentified.

The germline V gene encodes CDR1 SGDLS and CDR2 YYNGEE. The CDR3 extends over 17 amino acids. V was shortened by 5 bases and J by 1 base, with 21 bases between the two germline ends. The chain is built from TRBV9 and TRBJ1-1, with D unresolved. This TCR was sampled from an adult woman with Graves' disease, either hyperthyroidism or ophthalmopathy (not recorded which). Sequenced sample: peripheral blood or thyroid tissue (not recorded which). The CDR3 nucleotides are TGTGCCAGCAGTTTTCTCCGTTTGGCAGGCAGGAACACTGAAGCTTTCTTT. Translated, it gives CASSFLRLAGRNTEAFF.